This paragraph covers one TCR beta chain sequence. The target antigen is unknown. The record originates from a study of cytomegalovirus exposure and HLA in healthy donors. Study observations and caveats: The authors enumerated some 160 TCR beta chains as linked to cytomegalovirus. Within the data, a cluster of highly shared sequence variants was likely a sequencing artifact. It was shown in a later analysis that HLA-associated TCR beta chains were more clonally expanded than other, equally common chains.

The ends were cut back, 2 bases at V and 2 bases at J, with 22 bases in the middle. The CDR3 sequence is 18 residues long. Per germline, CDR1 SGHRS and CDR2 YFSETQ. Primers for the PCR totalled 60 Vbeta and 13 Jbeta. The table came from immunoSEQ multiplex PCR; TCRdb's copy has only in-frame clones and leaves some out. The data show just under 70,000 clones, roughly 77% seen once. The chain recombines TRBV5-1 with TRBJ1-1; the D gene is possibly TRBD1 (6 bases). The material sequenced was PBMCs. This receptor was taken from a human donor in good health. CDR3 amino acids: CASSFRFLVDRPNTEAFF. The CDR3 nucleotides are TGCGCCAGCAGCTTCCGCTTTTTAGTTGACAGGCCAAACACTGAAGCTTTCTTT.